This T cell receptor (beta chain) was sequenced in a study of cytomegalovirus exposure and HLA in healthy donors. Broader study findings: Upon later analysis, TCR association rates were observed to vary by HLA locus, being highest for DRB1 and lowest for HLA-C.

Concerning this clone: Its target is not known.

Researchers ran the PCR with 60 Vbeta and 13 Jbeta primers. TCRdb's copy holds only in-frame clones and misses some; the assay was immunoSEQ multiplex PCR. The data show 110,000 to 150,000 clones, roughly three quarters seen once. Sequenced input: PBMCs. This receptor was identified in a woman in her thirties or forties in good health and CMV-seronegative.

CDR3: CAAEATGNTEAFF. CDR3 nucleotide sequence: TGTGCCGCAGAAGCAACAGGGAACACTGAAGCTTTCTTT. This chain connects TRBV10-3 to TRBJ1-1; the D gene is possibly TRBD1 (5 bases). The V gene lost 11 bases and the J gene lost 1 base, with 14 bases spanning the gap. Germline loops: CDR1 ENHRY, CDR2 SYGVKD. The CDR3 contains 13 residues.